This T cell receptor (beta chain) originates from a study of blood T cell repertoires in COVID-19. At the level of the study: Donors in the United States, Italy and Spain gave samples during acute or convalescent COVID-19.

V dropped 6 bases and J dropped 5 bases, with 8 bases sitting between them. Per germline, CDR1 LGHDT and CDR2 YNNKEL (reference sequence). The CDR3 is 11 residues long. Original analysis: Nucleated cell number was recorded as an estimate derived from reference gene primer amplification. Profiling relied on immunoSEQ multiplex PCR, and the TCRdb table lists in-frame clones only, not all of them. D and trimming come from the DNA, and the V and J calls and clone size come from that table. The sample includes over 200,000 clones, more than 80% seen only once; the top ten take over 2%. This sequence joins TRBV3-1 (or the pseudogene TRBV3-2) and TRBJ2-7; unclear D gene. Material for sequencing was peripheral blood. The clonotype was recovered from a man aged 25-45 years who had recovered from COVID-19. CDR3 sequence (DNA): TGTGCCAGCAGTTACTTAGACGAGCAGTACTTC. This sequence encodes CASSYLDEQYF.